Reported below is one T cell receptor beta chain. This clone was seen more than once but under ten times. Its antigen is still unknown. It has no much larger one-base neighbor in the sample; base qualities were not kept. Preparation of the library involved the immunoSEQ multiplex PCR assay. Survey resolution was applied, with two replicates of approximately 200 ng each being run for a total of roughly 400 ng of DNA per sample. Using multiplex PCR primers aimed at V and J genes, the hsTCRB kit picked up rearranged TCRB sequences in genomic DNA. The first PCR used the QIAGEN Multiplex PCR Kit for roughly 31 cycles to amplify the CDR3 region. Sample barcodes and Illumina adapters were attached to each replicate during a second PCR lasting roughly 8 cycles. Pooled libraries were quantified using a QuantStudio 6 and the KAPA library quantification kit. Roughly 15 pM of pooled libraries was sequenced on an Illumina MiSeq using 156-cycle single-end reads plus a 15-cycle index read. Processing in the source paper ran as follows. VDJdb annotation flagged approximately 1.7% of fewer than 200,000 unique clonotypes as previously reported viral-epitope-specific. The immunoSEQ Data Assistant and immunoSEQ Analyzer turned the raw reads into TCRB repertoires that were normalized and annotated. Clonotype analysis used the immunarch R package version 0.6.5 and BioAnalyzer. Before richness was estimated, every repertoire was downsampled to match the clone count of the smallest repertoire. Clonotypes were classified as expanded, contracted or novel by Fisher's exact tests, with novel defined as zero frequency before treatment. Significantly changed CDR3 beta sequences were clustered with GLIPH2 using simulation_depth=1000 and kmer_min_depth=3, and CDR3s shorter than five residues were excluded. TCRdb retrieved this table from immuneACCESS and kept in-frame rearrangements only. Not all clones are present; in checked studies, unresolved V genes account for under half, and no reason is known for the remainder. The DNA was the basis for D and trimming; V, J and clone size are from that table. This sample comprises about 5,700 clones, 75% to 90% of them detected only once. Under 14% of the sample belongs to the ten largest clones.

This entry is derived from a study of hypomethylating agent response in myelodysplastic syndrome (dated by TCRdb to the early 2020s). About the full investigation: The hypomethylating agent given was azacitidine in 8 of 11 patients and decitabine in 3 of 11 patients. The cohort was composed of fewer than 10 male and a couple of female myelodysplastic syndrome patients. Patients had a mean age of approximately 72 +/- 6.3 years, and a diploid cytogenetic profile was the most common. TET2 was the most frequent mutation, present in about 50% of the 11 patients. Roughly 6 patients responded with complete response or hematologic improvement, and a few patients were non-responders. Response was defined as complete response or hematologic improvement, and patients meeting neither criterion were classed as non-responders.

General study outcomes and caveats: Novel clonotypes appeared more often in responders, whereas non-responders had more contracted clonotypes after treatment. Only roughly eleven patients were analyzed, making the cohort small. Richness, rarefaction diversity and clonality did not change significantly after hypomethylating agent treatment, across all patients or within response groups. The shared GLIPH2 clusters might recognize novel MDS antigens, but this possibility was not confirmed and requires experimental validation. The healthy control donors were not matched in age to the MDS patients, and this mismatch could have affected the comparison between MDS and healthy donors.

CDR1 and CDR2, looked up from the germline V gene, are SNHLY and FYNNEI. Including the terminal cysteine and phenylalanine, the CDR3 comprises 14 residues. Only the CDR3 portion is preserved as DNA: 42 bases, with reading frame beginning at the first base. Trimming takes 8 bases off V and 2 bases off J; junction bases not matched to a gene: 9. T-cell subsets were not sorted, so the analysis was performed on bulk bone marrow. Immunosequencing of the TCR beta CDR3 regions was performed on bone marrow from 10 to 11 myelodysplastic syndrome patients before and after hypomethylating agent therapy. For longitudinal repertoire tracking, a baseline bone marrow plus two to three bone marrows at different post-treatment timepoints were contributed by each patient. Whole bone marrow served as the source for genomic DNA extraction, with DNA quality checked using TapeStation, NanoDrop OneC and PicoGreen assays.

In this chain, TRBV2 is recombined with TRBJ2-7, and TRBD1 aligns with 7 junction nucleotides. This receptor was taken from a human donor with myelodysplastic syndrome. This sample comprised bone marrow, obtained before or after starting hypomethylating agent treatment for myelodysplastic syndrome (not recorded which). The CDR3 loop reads CASCPGTATYEQYF. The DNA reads TGTGCCAGCTGTCCTGGGACAGCTACCTACGAGCAGTACTTC.